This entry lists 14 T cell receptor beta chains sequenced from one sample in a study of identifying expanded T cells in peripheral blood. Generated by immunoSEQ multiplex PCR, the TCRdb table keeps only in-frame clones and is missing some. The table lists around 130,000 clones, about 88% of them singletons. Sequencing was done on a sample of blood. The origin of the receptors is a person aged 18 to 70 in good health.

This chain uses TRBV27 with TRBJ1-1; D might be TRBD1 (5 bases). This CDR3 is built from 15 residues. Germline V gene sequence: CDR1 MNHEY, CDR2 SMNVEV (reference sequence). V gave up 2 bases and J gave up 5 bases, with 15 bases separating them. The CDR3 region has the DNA TGTGCCAGCAGTTTAGTGTACGGGAAGGGGACTGAAGCTTTCTTT. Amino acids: CASSLVYGKGTEAFF.

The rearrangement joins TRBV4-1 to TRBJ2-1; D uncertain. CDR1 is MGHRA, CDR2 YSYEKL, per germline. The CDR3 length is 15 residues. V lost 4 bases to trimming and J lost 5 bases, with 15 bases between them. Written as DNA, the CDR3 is TGCGCCAGCAGCCTCAATGGGGTAGGGCACAATGAGCAGTTCTTC. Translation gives CASSLNGVGHNEQFF.

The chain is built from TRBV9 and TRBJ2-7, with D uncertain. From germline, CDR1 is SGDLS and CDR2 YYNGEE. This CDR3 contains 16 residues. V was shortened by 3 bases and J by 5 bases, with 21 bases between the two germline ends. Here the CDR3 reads CASSAAPSFYGDEQYF. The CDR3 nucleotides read TGTGCCAGCAGCGCCGCACCGAGTTTCTACGGCGACGAGCAGTACTTC.

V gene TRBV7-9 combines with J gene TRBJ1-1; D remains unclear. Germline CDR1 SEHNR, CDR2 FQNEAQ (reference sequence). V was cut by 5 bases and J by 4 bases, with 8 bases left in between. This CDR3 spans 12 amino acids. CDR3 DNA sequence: TGTGCCAGCAGCCCCTGGGGCACTGAAGCTTTCTTT. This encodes CASSPWGTEAFF.

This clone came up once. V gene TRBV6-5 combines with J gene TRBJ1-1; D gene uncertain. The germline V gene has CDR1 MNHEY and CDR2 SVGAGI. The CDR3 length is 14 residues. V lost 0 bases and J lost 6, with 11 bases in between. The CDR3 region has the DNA TGTGCCAGCAGTTACTCGGTTCGCCGGCCTGAAGCTTTCTTT. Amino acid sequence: CASSYSVRRPEAFF.

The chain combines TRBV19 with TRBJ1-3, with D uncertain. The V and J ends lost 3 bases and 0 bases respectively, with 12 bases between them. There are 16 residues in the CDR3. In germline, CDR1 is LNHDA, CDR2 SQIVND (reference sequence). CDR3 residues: CASSIPSDGSGNTIYF. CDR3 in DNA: TGTGCCAGTAGTATTCCCTCGGACGGCTCTGGAAACACCATATATTTT.

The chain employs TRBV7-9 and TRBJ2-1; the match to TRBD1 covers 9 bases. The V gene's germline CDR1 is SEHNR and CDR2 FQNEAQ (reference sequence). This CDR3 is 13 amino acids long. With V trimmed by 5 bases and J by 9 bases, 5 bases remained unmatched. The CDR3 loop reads CASSRDRGVEQFF. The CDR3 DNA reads TGTGCCAGCAGCCGTGACAGGGGGGTTGAGCAGTTCTTC.

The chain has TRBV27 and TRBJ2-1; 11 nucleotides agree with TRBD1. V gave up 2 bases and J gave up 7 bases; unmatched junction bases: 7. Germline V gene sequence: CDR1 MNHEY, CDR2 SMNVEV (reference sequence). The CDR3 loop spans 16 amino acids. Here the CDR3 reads CASSLLGQGAENEQFF. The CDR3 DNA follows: TGTGCCAGCAGTTTACTAGGACAGGGGGCGGAAAATGAGCAGTTCTTC.

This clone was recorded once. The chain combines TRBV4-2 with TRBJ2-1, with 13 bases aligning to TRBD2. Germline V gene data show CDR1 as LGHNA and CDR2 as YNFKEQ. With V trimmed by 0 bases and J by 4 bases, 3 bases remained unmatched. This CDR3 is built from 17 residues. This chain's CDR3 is CASSQDGGLAGYNEQFF. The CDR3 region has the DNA TGTGCCAGCAGCCAAGACGGGGGACTAGCGGGATACAATGAGCAGTTCTTC.

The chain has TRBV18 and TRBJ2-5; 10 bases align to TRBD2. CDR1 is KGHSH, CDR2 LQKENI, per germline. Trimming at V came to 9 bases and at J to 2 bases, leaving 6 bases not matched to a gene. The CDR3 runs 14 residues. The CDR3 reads CARLIAGGQETQYF. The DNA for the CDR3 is TGTGCCAGACTCATAGCGGGGGGTCAAGAGACCCAGTACTTC.

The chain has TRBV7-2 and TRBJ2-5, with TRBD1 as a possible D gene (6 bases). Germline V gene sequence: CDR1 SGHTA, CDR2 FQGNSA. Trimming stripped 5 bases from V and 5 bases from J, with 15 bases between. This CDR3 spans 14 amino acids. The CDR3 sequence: CASSQGGPGETQYF. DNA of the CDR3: TGTGCCAGCAGCCAAGGGGGACCCGGGGAGACCCAGTACTTC.

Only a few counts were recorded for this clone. The CDR3 protein is CASSSGVLSGELFF. The CDR3 DNA reads TGTGCCAGCAGCTCAGGGGTTCTTTCCGGGGAGCTGTTTTTT. V and J are TRBV7-3 and TRBJ2-2; D is perhaps TRBD1 (6 bases). Trimming took 4 bases from V and 6 from J, leaving 12 bases between them. Germline V gives CDR1 SGHTA, CDR2 FQGTGA. CDR3 length equals 14 residues.

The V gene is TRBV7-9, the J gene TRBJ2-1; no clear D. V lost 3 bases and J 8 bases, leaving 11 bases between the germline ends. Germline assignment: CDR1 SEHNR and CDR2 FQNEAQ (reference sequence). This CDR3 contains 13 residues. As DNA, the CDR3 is TGTGCCAGCAGCTTGGAAAGGGCCGATGAGCAGTTCTTC. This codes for CASSLERADEQFF.

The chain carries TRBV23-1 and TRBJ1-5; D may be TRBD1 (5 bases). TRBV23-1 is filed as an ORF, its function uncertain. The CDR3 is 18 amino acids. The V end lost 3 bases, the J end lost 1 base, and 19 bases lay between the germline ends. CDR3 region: CASSHFLAPKGSNQPQHF. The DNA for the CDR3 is TGCGCCAGCAGTCACTTCCTTGCCCCGAAGGGGAGCAATCAGCCCCAGCATTTT.